This T cell receptor (beta chain) was captured by sequencing in a study of vaccination effects on CD4 cells after COVID-19. This clone was recorded only once. Its antigen is unknown. The CDR3 extends over 16 amino acids. Germline V gives CDR1 LGHNA, CDR2 YNFKEQ. With 0 bases clipped from V and 4 bases from J, the junction kept 3 bases outside the gene matches. Sequencing in the ViraFEST assay came after antigen-specific CD4+ T cells had been expanded with viral peptide pools, which were used to stimulate PBMC. The authors isolated CD4+ T cells after approximately 9 days of culture. All participants had two doses of either the BNT162b2 or mRNA-1273 vaccine. Profiling relied on immunoSEQ multiplex PCR, and the TCRdb table lists in-frame clones only, not all of them. Among about 12,000 clones listed, 65% to 75% were seen once.

The V and J genes are TRBV4-2 and TRBJ2-7; TRBD2 aligns across 13 bases. Source: CD4+ T cells from PBMCs cultured with SARS-CoV-2 spike peptides, taken after COVID-19 vaccination. This clonotype was obtained from a human donor who received a COVID-19 vaccine. CDR3 sequence (DNA): TGTGCCAGCAGCCAAGATGGACTAGCGGGAGTATACGAGCAGTACTTC. It specifies CASSQDGLAGVYEQYF.